This T cell receptor beta chain emerged from a study of PD-L1 blockade in urothelial cancer. Study-wide context: The study recovered a median of 141,255 T cells per blood sample. General study results and limits: When measured at 3 weeks, tumor-associated blood clones expanded more in durable-benefit patients.

CDR1 and CDR2 from the germline V gene are MGHRA and YSYEKL. The CDR3 runs 16 residues. The germline V and J ends were trimmed by 1 base and 5 bases, with 15 bases remaining between them. Sequenced by immunoSEQ multiplex PCR; TCRdb stores in-frame clones only, minus some. The data show tens of thousands of clones, 84% seen once. This clone was seen a handful of times. Antigen unknown. This sample's time point: pretreatment peripheral blood. The study enrolled patients with locally advanced or metastatic urothelial carcinoma. The clonotype was recovered from a man in his sixties with urothelial cancer. Here the sequenced sample was PBMCs, taken around atezolizumab (anti-PD-L1) treatment. The chain carries TRBV4-1 and TRBJ2-1; D perhaps matches TRBD2 (6 bases). CDR3 amino acids: CASSQGNGGWHNEQFF. The CDR3 DNA reads as TGCGCCAGCAGCCAAGGGAACGGGGGTTGGCACAATGAGCAGTTCTTC.